The 5 T cell receptor beta chains below were found in one sample sequenced in a study of CD8 T cells in Susac syndrome. After extraction with the RNeasy kit, about 0.5 to 1 ug of the RNA was reverse transcribed using random hexamers. MiXCR, applied by TCRdb to the immunoSEQ multiplex PCR reads, yields one record per CDR3 protein. The sample records under 200,000 distinct CDR3 sequences, approximately 96% being singletons. The source material was CD4+ T cells from PBMCs. Source of these receptors: a human donor in good health.

The chain employs TRBV25-1 and TRBJ2-5; D may correspond to TRBD1 or TRBD2 (5 bases each). CDR1 MGHDK and CDR2 SYGVNS come from the germline V gene. V was clipped by 3 bases and J by 5 bases, with 13 bases between them. The CDR3 has 14 amino acids. Here the CDR3 DNA reads TGTGCCAGCAGTGATTCCGGGGACCGGGAGACCCAGTACTTC. This encodes CASSDSGDRETQYF.

The V and J genes are TRBV19 and TRBJ1-1; 7 nucleotides align to TRBD1. J gave up 1 base and V 5 bases, and 7 bases lay outside the gene matches. The CDR3 consists of 15 residues. Germline assignment: CDR1 LNHDA and CDR2 SQIVND (reference sequence). CDR3 sequence: CASSLNGQANTEAFF. CDR3 bases: TGTGCCAGTAGTCTCAATGGACAGGCGAACACTGAAGCTTTCTTT.

This clonotype was seen a handful of times. V and J are TRBV7-2 and TRBJ2-7; TRBD2 matches 7 bases. The CDR3 sequence is 14 residues long. CDR1 and CDR2 from the germline V gene are SGHTA and FQGNSA. V was pared by 6 bases and J by 2 bases, with 7 bases of the junction left unmatched. CDR3 sequence reads: CASSLGGTTYEQYF. The CDR3 bases are TGTGCCAGCAGTCTCGGGGGGACCACCTACGAGCAGTACTTC.

V usage is TRBV19 and J usage is TRBJ1-2; TRBD1 might be the D (6 bases). Trimming left V 7 bases short and J 1 base short, with 10 bases between. CDR1 LNHDA and CDR2 SQIVND come from the germline V gene (reference sequence). The CDR3 runs 13 residues. In nucleotides, the CDR3 is TGTGCCAGTATGGGGGGCGGTAACTATGGCTACACCTTC. Amino acid sequence: CASMGGGNYGYTF. Drawing the rest from reference TRBV19 and TRBJ1-2, the complete variable domain is DGGITQSPKYLFRKEGQNVTLSCEQNLNHDAMYWYRQDPGQGLRLIYYSQIVNDFQKGDIAEGYSVSREKKESFPLTVTSAQKNPTAFYLCASMGGGNYGYTFGSGTRLTVV.

The J gene is TRBJ2-5, the V gene TRBV6-5; TRBD1 agrees at 7 bases. The CDR3 loop spans 15 amino acids. Germline CDR1 is MNHEY and CDR2 is SVGAGI. V shed 0 bases, J shed 4 bases, and the junction held 5 bases outside the gene matches. The CDR3 DNA sequence: TGTGCCAGCAGTTACTCGAACAGGGGAATAGAGACCCAGTACTTC. It specifies CASSYSNRGIETQYF.